This T cell receptor (beta chain) was retrieved from a study of cytomegalovirus exposure and HLA in healthy donors. About the research overall: According to later analysis, the same platform produced the roughly 120 validation and about 700 first-cohort repertoires.

Libraries were prepared by immunoSEQ multiplex PCR; TCRdb keeps only in-frame clonotypes and omits some of them. The sample contains some 250,000 clones, about 90% of which appear only once. The CDR3 has 15 amino acids. V lost 3 bases to trimming and J lost 3 bases, with 13 bases between them. Germline V gene sequence: CDR1 SGHNT, CDR2 YYREEE (reference sequence). About this clone: What it binds is unknown.

Whole-study findings and limits: Reported results showed that the classifier diagnosed cytomegalovirus status with high specificity and sensitivity.

The receptor's source is a woman aged 18 to 35 in good health and CMV-seronegative. This chain uses TRBV5-4 with TRBJ1-3, with D perhaps TRBD1 (6 bases). The sequencing input was PBMCs. CDR3 DNA: TGTGCCAGCAGCTACACCTCAGGGGTTGGAAACACCATATATTTT. It is translated as CASSYTSGVGNTIYF.